This is a list of T cell receptor beta chains from one sample in a study of T cells in Graves' hyperthyroidism and ophthalmopathy. Using its own MiXCR run on the multiplex PCR reads, TCRdb lists one record per CDR3 protein. This sample has 640,000 or so distinct CDR3 sequences, with approximately 14% found just once. The sequenced material came from blood. These receptors all come from a woman in her forties with Graves' ophthalmopathy. Each CDR3 is given without its conserved first and last residue. The order of the fields is V gene, D gene, clone size, CDR3 protein. D genes are given only for firm matches. A clone size is listed for some rows: how often the clone was seen (once, few, many), or a class if it is expanded.

TRBV19	-	many	ASTSWGRQPQH
TRBV4-1	TRBD2	few	ASSHRSGSSYEQY
TRBV6-1	-	-	ASSLISTNEKLF
TRBV6-1	TRBD1	many	ASSGTGGYNYGYT
TRBV6-2/TRBV6-3	TRBD2	few	ASSTRTSGSSGELF
TRBV12-3/TRBV12-4	-	-	ASSREMGNQGNQPQH
TRBV5-1	-	many	ASSYTGTRNEQY
TRBV28	-	many	ASSFGVGYTEAF
TRBV18	-	many	ASSPKTGDRQPQH
TRBV6-1	-	-	ASSGPGSQPQH
TRBV18	TRBD1	-	ASSPAGTGNNQPQH
TRBV29-1	-	few	SVEDRNTEAF
TRBV6-4	-	few	ASSDVAGVVGTGELF
TRBV6-1	TRBD2	many	ASQASGDYEQY
TRBV6-5	-	-	ASSYSMGSYEQY
TRBV9	-	many	ASSPRTGKTQY
TRBV15	TRBD1	-	ATSSDPGQGVDEQY
TRBV28	-	many	ASSSKQAGAETQY
TRBV29-1	TRBD1	many	SVVTGTYTEAF
TRBV4-3	-	many	ASSQDFQVNTEAF
TRBV12-3/TRBV12-4	-	many	ASSLSRNNSPLH
TRBV4-3	-	few	ASRRWTGTGELF
TRBV5-1	-	many	ASSFVSGALKETGELF
TRBV12-3/TRBV12-4	-	many	ASIMGWGRNTEAF
TRBV28	-	many	ASSSLGSNYGYT
TRBV28	-	-	ASSLPMGELF
TRBV4-3	TRBD1	many	ASSQGQGMGQY
TRBV20-1	TRBD2	-	SAGLAGTYEQY
TRBV14	-	few	ASSQAAENTGELF
TRBV2	-	many	ASSPLETQY
TRBV19	-	few	ASSISGQGAPGEQY
TRBV28	TRBD1	many	ASSLLRTGLRNTEAF
TRBV20-1	-	many	SAREQGPNTEAF
TRBV7-2	-	many	ASSLTWRGYEQY
TRBV29-1	-	few	SVQGVGQKNTGELF
TRBV12-3/TRBV12-4	TRBD1	many	ASSEDRGSLEQY
TRBV7-6	TRBD1	-	ASSFYRGHGYT
TRBV9	-	many	ASNKAADVSYEQY
TRBV11-2	-	many	ASSLWGDPSGNTIY
TRBV6-5	TRBD1	once	ASSYTDRDYGYT
TRBV2	TRBD1	-	ASSVWGQGGTEAF
TRBV29-1	TRBD1	many	SVGGQGSHEQY
TRBV12-3/TRBV12-4	-	many	ASSLTDYEQY
TRBV15	TRBD2	-	ATSLFTSGRALGELF
TRBV5-1	-	few	ASSLTDQQETQY
TRBV6-5	-	-	ASSYTTGAGYEQY
TRBV12-3/TRBV12-4	-	many	ASSSYRFQETQY
TRBV7-3	-	-	ASSPQRVLIGELF
TRBV6-4	-	many	ASSEGYGPNTGELF
TRBV24-1	-	many	ATSEGTGSGPQH